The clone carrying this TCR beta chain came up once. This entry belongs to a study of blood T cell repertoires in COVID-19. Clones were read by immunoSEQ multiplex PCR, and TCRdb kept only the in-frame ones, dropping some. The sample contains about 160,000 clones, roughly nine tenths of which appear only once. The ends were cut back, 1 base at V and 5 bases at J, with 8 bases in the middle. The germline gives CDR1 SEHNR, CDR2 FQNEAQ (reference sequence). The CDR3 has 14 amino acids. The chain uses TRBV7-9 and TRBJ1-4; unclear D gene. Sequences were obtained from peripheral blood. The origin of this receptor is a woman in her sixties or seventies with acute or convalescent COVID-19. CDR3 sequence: CASSLGGVNEKLFF. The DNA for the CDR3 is TGTGCCAGCAGCTTAGGAGGAGTGAATGAAAAACTGTTTTTT. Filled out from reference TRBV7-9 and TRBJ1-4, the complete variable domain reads DTGVSQNPRHKITKRGQNVTFRCDPISEHNRLYWYRQTLGQGPEFLTYFQNEAQLEKSRLLSDRFSAERPKGSFSTLEIQRTEQGDSAMYLCASSLGGVNEKLFFGSGTQLSVL.